A selection of T cell receptor beta chains follows, all from one sample in a study of human T cells and chemical hapten exposure. One entry per CDR3 protein results from TCRdb running MiXCR on the RACE reads. The data contain tens of thousands of distinct CDR3 sequences, approximately 3.3% of them singletons. The material sequenced was whole blood, taken in connection with sensitization to the hapten diphenylcyclopropenone (DPC). The source is a man in his forties with alopecia areata. Some clones in this sample may be carry-over from other donors' samples. Both conserved end residues are part of each CDR3. The order of the fields is D gene, J gene, clone size, V gene, CDR3 protein, CDR3 DNA. The D gene is left open where the match is weak. Rows give clone size only sometimes, using once, few, many, or a class for an expanded clone.

d_gene: .
j_gene: TRBJ2-3
abundance: many
v_gene: TRBV2
CDR3aa: CASTLFGSTDTQYF
CDR3nt: TGTGCCAGCACCCTCTTTGGCAGCACAGATACGCAGTATTTT

d_gene: .
j_gene: TRBJ1-1
abundance: many
v_gene: TRBV6-5
CDR3aa: CASSPGNSNTEAFF
CDR3nt: TGTGCCAGCAGTCCAGGGAATTCGAACACTGAAGCTTTCTTT

d_gene: .
j_gene: TRBJ1-2
abundance: .
v_gene: TRBV12-3/TRBV12-4
CDR3aa: CASSFSGRYYGYTF
CDR3nt: TGTGCCAGCAGTTTCTCAGGGAGGTACTATGGCTACACCTTC

d_gene: .
j_gene: TRBJ2-5
abundance: .
v_gene: TRBV5-5
CDR3aa: CASSGGGQLETQYF
CDR3nt: TGTGCCAGCAGCGGGGGTGGACAACTGGAGACCCAGTACTTC

d_gene: .
j_gene: TRBJ2-4
abundance: many
v_gene: TRBV28
CDR3aa: CASSLAGTKNIQYF
CDR3nt: TGTGCCAGCAGTTTAGCGGGGACCAAAAACATTCAGTACTTC

d_gene: .
j_gene: TRBJ2-1
abundance: many
v_gene: TRBV5-1
CDR3aa: CASSLGQVFDEQFF
CDR3nt: TGCGCCAGCAGCTTGGGGCAGGTCTTCGATGAGCAGTTCTTC

d_gene: .
j_gene: TRBJ1-2
abundance: .
v_gene: TRBV5-6
CDR3aa: CASSLVRVNYGYTF
CDR3nt: TGTGCCAGCAGCTTGGTGCGGGTTAACTATGGCTACACCTTC

d_gene: .
j_gene: TRBJ2-2
abundance: .
v_gene: TRBV28
CDR3aa: CASTLGAGELFF
CDR3nt: TGTGCCAGCACGTTAGGAGCCGGGGAGCTGTTTTTT

d_gene: TRBD2
j_gene: TRBJ2-3
abundance: many
v_gene: TRBV7-9
CDR3aa: CASSRNSGRADTQYF
CDR3nt: TGTGCCAGCAGTCGTAACAGCGGGAGGGCAGATACGCAGTATTTT

d_gene: .
j_gene: TRBJ1-4
abundance: .
v_gene: TRBV12-3/TRBV12-4
CDR3aa: CASSKQGRWNEKLFF
CDR3nt: TGTGCCAGCAGTAAACAGGGACGGTGGAATGAAAAACTGTTTTTT

d_gene: TRBD2
j_gene: TRBJ2-3
abundance: few
v_gene: TRBV6-2/TRBV6-3
CDR3aa: CASSWREADTQYF
CDR3nt: TGTGCCAGCAGTTGGCGGGAGGCAGATACGCAGTATTTT

d_gene: .
j_gene: TRBJ2-5
abundance: many
v_gene: TRBV28
CDR3aa: CASSPRGSLQETQYF
CDR3nt: TGTGCCAGCAGTCCGAGGGGGTCTCTCCAAGAGACCCAGTACTTC

d_gene: TRBD2
j_gene: TRBJ2-1
abundance: many
v_gene: TRBV7-9
CDR3aa: CASSALADYNEQFF
CDR3nt: TGTGCCAGCAGCGCACTAGCGGACTACAATGAGCAGTTCTTC

d_gene: TRBD2
j_gene: TRBJ2-1
abundance: many
v_gene: TRBV20-1
CDR3aa: CSASPVAGERNEQFF
CDR3nt: TGCAGTGCTAGCCCCGTAGCGGGAGAGCGGAATGAGCAGTTCTTC

d_gene: .
j_gene: TRBJ2-6
abundance: .
v_gene: TRBV7-9
CDR3aa: CASSRTWGSGANVLTF
CDR3nt: TGTGCCAGCAGCCGGACGTGGGGCTCTGGGGCCAACGTCCTGACTTTC

d_gene: TRBD2
j_gene: TRBJ2-7
abundance: many
v_gene: TRBV28
CDR3aa: CASSPRLAWAYEQYF
CDR3nt: TGTGCCAGCAGTCCCCGACTAGCATGGGCCTACGAGCAGTACTTC

d_gene: .
j_gene: TRBJ2-1
abundance: many
v_gene: TRBV12-3/TRBV12-4
CDR3aa: CASSPLAVSYNEQFF
CDR3nt: TGTGCCAGCAGTCCCCTGGCAGTCTCCTACAATGAGCAGTTCTTC

d_gene: .
j_gene: TRBJ1-3
abundance: many
v_gene: TRBV3-1
CDR3aa: CASSQGHRSGNTIYF
CDR3nt: TGTGCCAGCAGCCAAGGGCATCGCTCTGGAAACACCATATATTTT

d_gene: .
j_gene: TRBJ1-5
abundance: many
v_gene: TRBV20-1
CDR3aa: CSATSPGRNQPQHF
CDR3nt: TGCAGTGCCACATCCCCGGGACGAAATCAGCCCCAGCATTTT

d_gene: .
j_gene: TRBJ2-7
abundance: many
v_gene: TRBV4-2
CDR3aa: CASSPGPYTDEQYF
CDR3nt: TGTGCCAGCAGCCCGGGACCATATACTGACGAGCAGTACTTC

d_gene: TRBD2
j_gene: TRBJ2-1
abundance: many
v_gene: TRBV20-1
CDR3aa: CSAVLGGRFNEQFF
CDR3nt: TGCAGTGCCGTTCTCGGCGGGAGGTTCAATGAGCAGTTCTTC

d_gene: .
j_gene: TRBJ1-5
abundance: many
v_gene: TRBV27
CDR3aa: CASSSPLQPQHF
CDR3nt: TGTGCCAGCAGTTCGCCCCTCCAGCCCCAGCATTTT

d_gene: .
j_gene: TRBJ2-5
abundance: many
v_gene: TRBV28
CDR3aa: CASSSAGQETQYF
CDR3nt: TGTGCCAGCAGTTCGGCCGGCCAAGAGACCCAGTACTTC

d_gene: .
j_gene: TRBJ2-6
abundance: many
v_gene: TRBV28
CDR3aa: CASSLHSSGANVLTF
CDR3nt: TGTGCCAGCAGTCTACATAGCTCTGGGGCCAACGTCCTGACTTTC

d_gene: .
j_gene: TRBJ1-3
abundance: many
v_gene: TRBV20-1
CDR3aa: CSARDFGTYENTIYF
CDR3nt: TGCAGTGCTAGAGATTTCGGGACCTACGAAAACACCATATATTTT

d_gene: .
j_gene: TRBJ2-7
abundance: many
v_gene: TRBV2
CDR3aa: CASTLYGGAYEQYF
CDR3nt: TGTGCCAGCACCCTTTATGGCGGGGCCTACGAGCAGTACTTC

d_gene: .
j_gene: TRBJ1-1
abundance: many
v_gene: TRBV28
CDR3aa: CASSPRGLREAFF
CDR3nt: TGTGCCAGCAGCCCGAGGGGACTCCGTGAAGCTTTCTTT